Below, one TCR beta chain is given with its context. This sample was taken from a study of OX40 agonist ivuxolimab in advanced cancers. Data came from immunoSEQ multiplex PCR; TCRdb stores just in-frame clones and leaves some out. The repertoire holds about 35,000 clones, around nine tenths seen once, with around 4.2% in the top ten. The CDR3 length is 15 residues. J lost 0 bases, V lost 5 bases, and 4 bases had no gene match. Per the germline V gene, CDR1 is SGHTA and CDR2 is FQGNSA. V and J are TRBV7-2 and TRBJ1-1; TRBD1 agrees at 9 bases. This TCR was sampled from an adult with an advanced solid tumor such as melanoma, head and neck, liver or kidney cancer. This specimen consisted of CD4+ or CD8+ T cells sorted from blood, obtained in a trial of the OX40 agonist ivuxolimab. CDR3 nucleotides: TGTGCCAGCAGCGAACAGGGGGCTCTGAACACTGAAGCTTTCTTT. Amino acid sequence: CASSEQGALNTEAFF.